Detailed here is one TCR beta chain. What it binds is not known. The study ran its PCR with 60 Vbeta and 13 Jbeta primers. Assay: immunoSEQ multiplex PCR; the TCRdb copy retains only in-frame clones and omits some. The sample yields tens of thousands of clones, roughly 90% seen once. The sample comes from a study of cytomegalovirus exposure and HLA in healthy donors. Study results and limitations: TCR beta chain V- and J-gene trimming was linked, in a later analysis, to a missense variant in DCLRE1C. Accurate HLA-A and HLA-B prediction from TCR beta sequences was reported for most subjects. Indistinguishable V segments, including TRBV6-2 and TRBV6-3, were excluded.

CDR3 length equals 21 residues. In germline, CDR1 is MDHEN, CDR2 SYDVKM. With V trimmed by 5 bases and J by 1 base, 22 bases remained unmatched. Sequencing was performed on PBMCs. V usage is TRBV28 and J usage is TRBJ1-1, with 10 bases lining up with TRBD1. The TCR sequence derives from a man aged 25 to 45 in good health and CMV-seropositive. The CDR3 sequence is CASSRTPLGTGDPIPNTEAFF. CDR3 DNA sequence: TGTGCCAGCAGTCGTACCCCCTTAGGGACAGGGGACCCTATACCGAACACTGAAGCTTTCTTT. Complete variable domain (other parts from reference TRBV28 and TRBJ1-1): DVKVTQSSRYLVKRTGEKVFLECVQDMDHENMFWYRQDPGLGLRLIYFSYDVKMKEKGDIPEGYSVSREKKERFSLILESASTNQTSMYLCASSRTPLGTGDPIPNTEAFFGQGTRLTVV.